This TCR beta chain originates from a study of T cell responses to AZD1222 COVID-19 vaccine. Sequencing used immunoSEQ multiplex PCR; TCRdb keeps in-frame clones, though not all of them. The sample lists fewer than 130,000 clones, 80% to 95% seen once, with 2% to 2.5% in the top ten. Trimming took 5 bases from V and 8 from J, leaving 18 bases between them. The CDR3 loop spans 15 amino acids. Germline V gene lookup returns CDR1 LNHNV and CDR2 YYDKDF (reference sequence). General study results and limits: Of spike-specific TCRs, nearly half reportedly target regions left unmutated in variants.

For this clone: Its antigen is still unknown.

Sequenced here: peripheral blood, sampled 28 days after the second AZD1222 dose. The genes are TRBV15 and TRBJ1-4; TRBD1 might be the D (6 bases). The sequence derives from an adult who received the AZD1222 COVID-19 vaccine. CDR3: CATSPSGGAEEKLFF. The CDR3 DNA reads as TGTGCCACCAGCCCCAGTGGGGGGGCTGAGGAAAAACTGTTTTTT.